The clone carrying this T cell receptor beta chain was recorded only once. This entry comes from a study of blood T cell repertoires in COVID-19. Per germline, CDR1 SGDLS and CDR2 YYNGEE. The CDR3 length is 13 residues. Trimming took off 4 bases at V and 4 bases at J, with 8 bases between the two ends. Sequencing used immunoSEQ multiplex PCR; TCRdb keeps in-frame clones, though not all of them. The sample yields tens of thousands of clones, about 83% seen once. Input material: peripheral blood. This TCR derives from a human donor in a cohort sampled during active COVID-19. This chain uses TRBV9 with TRBJ2-2; tentatively, D is TRBD2 (5 bases). The chain's CDR3 is CASSLRGTGELFF. CDR3 coding DNA: TGTGCCAGCAGCCTCCGGGGCACCGGGGAGCTGTTTTTT.